Listed here are 10 T cell receptor beta chains from one sample, sequenced in a study of vaccination effects on CD4 cells after COVID-19. Their cognate antigens are unknown. The table came from immunoSEQ multiplex PCR; TCRdb's copy has only in-frame clones and leaves some out. The sample consists of around 46,000 clones, around 72% of them appearing once. ViraFEST assay sequencing came after antigen-specific CD4+ T cells were expanded with viral peptide pools. Following 10 days of culture, CD4+ T cells were isolated. This individual tested PCR-positive for SARS-CoV-2 infection between March and December 2020. Material: CD4+ T cells from PBMCs cultured with a peptide pool, obtained before COVID-19 vaccination. These receptors were collected from a human donor who had a prior SARS-CoV-2 infection.

The gene calls are TRBV10-3 and TRBJ2-7; D call uncertain. The germline V gene encodes CDR1 ENHRY and CDR2 SYGVKD. The ends were cut back, 6 bases at V and 5 bases at J, with 11 bases in the middle. This CDR3 is 12 amino acids long. Here the CDR3 reads CAISPVVDEQYF. Here the CDR3 DNA reads TGTGCCATCAGCCCGGTGGTCGACGAGCAGTACTTC.

The chain employs TRBV6-5 and TRBJ1-1; D is perhaps TRBD1 (5 bases). The CDR3 has 15 residues. V lost 6 bases and J 1 base, leaving 15 bases between the germline ends. Germline V gene sequence: CDR1 MNHEY, CDR2 SVGAGI. CDR3 coding DNA: TGTGCCAGCAGGAAGGGGAGTGGGGGGAACACTGAAGCTTTCTTT. Amino acids: CASRKGSGGNTEAFF.

The V call is TRBV7-2, the J call TRBJ2-7; tentatively, D is TRBD1 (5 bases). V was shortened by 5 bases and J by 0 bases, with 11 bases between the two germline ends. This CDR3 contains 14 residues. Germline V gene sequence: CDR1 SGHTA, CDR2 FQGNSA. For the CDR3, the DNA is TGTGCCAGCAGCCTAGGACACAGCTCCTACGAGCAGTACTTC. Its protein is CASSLGHSSYEQYF. The whole variable domain, remainder taken from reference TRBV7-2 and TRBJ2-7, is GAGVSQSPSNKVTEKGKDVELRCDPISGHTALYWYRQSLGQGLEFLIYFQGNSAPDKSGLPSDRFSAERTGGSVSTLTIQRTQQEDSAVYLCASSLGHSSYEQYFGPGTRLTVT.

This rearrangement joins TRBV7-2 to TRBJ2-3; D may correspond to TRBD1 or TRBD2 (5 bases each). In germline, CDR1 is SGHTA, CDR2 FQGNSA. V shed 4 bases and J shed 8 bases, with 16 bases lying between them. There are 14 residues in the CDR3. DNA for the CDR3: TGTGCCAGCAGCTCCGATTTGGGGACCGGTACGCAGTATTTT. Its protein is CASSSDLGTGTQYF.

This chain uses TRBV15 with TRBJ2-7, with D unresolved. CDR1 LNHNV and CDR2 YYDKDF come from the germline V gene (reference sequence). The CDR3 covers 17 residues. The V end was cut by 1 base, the J end by 4 bases, with 20 bases between. CDR3 sequence: CATSRAARSTFRYEQYF. The CDR3 coding sequence is TGTGCCACCAGCAGAGCGGCCCGGTCAACCTTTAGGTACGAGCAGTACTTC.

This clone was seen a handful of times. The chain recombines TRBV5-5 with TRBJ1-3; D is ambiguous. Looked up from germline, CDR1 is SGHKS and CDR2 is YYEKEE (reference sequence). The CDR3 is 15 amino acids. Deletions cut 4 bases from V and 0 bases from J, with 11 bases between. CDR3 sequence reads: CASSAGRVSGNTIYF. CDR3 DNA sequence: TGTGCCAGCAGCGCGGGTCGCGTCTCTGGAAACACCATATATTTT. The complete variable domain, with remaining parts taken from reference TRBV5-5 and TRBJ1-3, reads DAGVTQSPTHLIKTRGQQVTLRCSPISGHKSVSWYQQVLGQGPQFIFQYYEKEERGRGNFPDRFSARQFPNYSSELNVNALLLGDSALYLCASSAGRVSGNTIYFGEGSWLTVV.

The chain combines TRBV5-6 with TRBJ1-1; 7 positions match TRBD1. This CDR3 has 15 residues. The germline CDR1 and CDR2 sequences are SGHDT and YYEEEE. V lost 0 bases, J lost 1 base, and 3 bases stayed unmatched. CDR3 amino acids: CASSLVGQKNTEAFF. In DNA, the CDR3 is TGTGCCAGCAGCTTGGTGGGACAGAAGAACACTGAAGCTTTCTTT.

The V call is TRBV5-6, the J call TRBJ1-2; weak D call: TRBD1 (6 bases). The germline gives CDR1 SGHDT, CDR2 YYEEEE. The V end lost 3 bases, the J end lost 8 bases, and 20 bases lay between the germline ends. CDR3 length: 15 amino acids. DNA of the CDR3: TGTGCCAGCAGCTCAAAGCCGGGACAAGTAATAGGCTACACCTTC. Translated, it gives CASSSKPGQVIGYTF.

In regard to this clone: Given the absence of the conserved phenylalanine or tryptophan at the CDR3 end, a read error is likely. It is unclear where the CDR3 begins or ends on the DNA, so no DNA is shown, and the CDR3 is as TCRdb lists it. The rearrangement links TRBV7-2 to TRBJ2-7; the table assigns TRBD2, which was not confirmed against the DNA. The germline gives CDR1 SGHTA, CDR2 FQGNSA. The CDR3 length equals 13 residues, ends included. The chain's CDR3 is CASSLSGGEALIL.

This clone was seen ten or more times. The genes are TRBV6-1 and TRBJ2-2; tentatively, D is TRBD2 (5 bases). The CDR3 spans 16 residues. Germline V gene sequence: CDR1 MNHNS, CDR2 SASEGT. Between the trimmed V and J ends, which lost 0 bases and 5 bases, there was a span of 13 bases. The DNA of the CDR3 is TGTGCCAGCAGTGAAGCTTCCTACCCGGGGACCGGGGAGCTGTTTTTT. As protein: CASSEASYPGTGELFF.